These T cell receptor beta chains were read from a single sample in a study of CD8 T cells in Susac syndrome. TCRdb called the immunoSEQ multiplex PCR reads again in MiXCR, with one record for every CDR3 protein. This sample has over 140,000 distinct CDR3 sequences, with just under 95% found just once. Material for sequencing was CD4+ T cells from PBMCs. All receptors derive from a human donor with Susac syndrome. Both conserved end residues are part of each CDR3. The order of the fields is CDR3 length, J gene, clone size, D gene, V gene, CDR3 protein, CDR3 DNA. A D gene is named only where the DNA matches it firmly. A clone size is listed for some rows: how often the clone was seen (once, few, many), or a class if it is expanded.

>16|TRBJ2-3|-|-|TRBV4-2
CASSQDHTSRSDTQYF
TGTGCCAGCAGCCAAGATCACACCTCCCGGAGCGATACGCAGTATTTT
>14|TRBJ2-3|-|-|TRBV20-1
CSARARNGDMTQYF
TGCAGTGCTAGAGCCCGGAATGGGGATATGACGCAGTATTTT
>13|TRBJ2-5|-|-|TRBV28
CASSFGTPRTQYF
TGTGCCAGCAGTTTCGGTACACCTCGGACCCAGTACTTC
>14|TRBJ1-1|-|-|TRBV5-1
CASSPFGAGTEAFF
-
>10|TRBJ2-1|-|-|TRBV20-1
CSARVSEQFF
TGCAGTGCTAGGGTTTCGGAGCAGTTCTTC
>16|TRBJ2-1|-|-|TRBV4-1
CAGSQEATIAYNEQFF
TGCGCTGGCAGCCAAGAGGCCACGATTGCCTACAATGAGCAGTTCTTC
>13|TRBJ1-1|-|-|TRBV20-1
CSAPESGWTEAFF
TGCAGTGCTCCTGAGAGTGGGTGGACTGAAGCTTTCTTT
>16|TRBJ2-1|-|TRBD1|TRBV7-2
CASSPAPGQGKPEQFF
TGTGCCAGCAGCCCCGCCCCGGGACAGGGAAAGCCTGAGCAGTTCTTC
>15|TRBJ2-7|-|TRBD1|TRBV20-1
CSASGPLRQGYEQYF
TGCAGTGCTAGTGGCCCCCTCCGACAGGGCTACGAGCAGTACTTC
>14|TRBJ2-4|-|-|TRBV12-3/TRBV12-4
CASSPRRVGNIQYF
TGTGCCAGCAGTCCCCGGCGGGTTGGGAACATTCAGTACTTC
>12|TRBJ1-2|-|-|TRBV30
CAWGGAPYGYTF
TGTGCCTGGGGAGGGGCCCCCTATGGCTACACCTTC
>14|TRBJ1-1|-|-|TRBV20-1
CSARVPGSIPEAFF
TGCAGTGCTAGGGTTCCAGGGTCGATCCCTGAAGCTTTCTTT
>14|TRBJ2-3|few|-|TRBV18
CASSRGGSTDTQYF
TGTGCCAGCTCTCGGGGCGGGAGCACAGATACGCAGTATTTT
>18|TRBJ2-7|-|-|TRBV7-2
CASSSRFAGAGGSYEQYF
TGTGCCAGCAGCTCCCGTTTCGCCGGGGCCGGGGGCTCCTACGAGCAGTACTTC
>16|TRBJ2-1|-|-|TRBV19
CASTLKTQSSYNEQFF
TGTGCCAGTACCCTTAAGACGCAAAGCTCCTACAATGAGCAGTTCTTC
>13|TRBJ1-5|-|-|TRBV25-1
CASEGDRGQPQHF
TGTGCCAGCGAAGGGGATCGGGGTCAGCCCCAGCATTTT
>12|TRBJ1-1|-|-|TRBV18
CASSPSTAEAFF
TGTGCCAGCTCACCAAGCACAGCTGAAGCTTTCTTT
>15|TRBJ2-7|-|TRBD2|TRBV4-1
CASSPRLAGGDEQYF
TGCGCCAGCAGCCCACGCCTAGCGGGGGGGGACGAGCAGTACTTC
>15|TRBJ2-2|-|TRBD1|TRBV7-2
CASSLDPRQGGELFF
TGTGCCAGCAGCTTAGATCCGAGACAGGGCGGGGAGCTGTTTTTT
>14|TRBJ1-3|-|TRBD1|TRBV28
CATGTELAGNTIYF
TGTGCCACCGGGACAGAGTTGGCTGGAAACACCATATATTTT
>15|TRBJ2-7|few|TRBD2|TRBV4-1
CASSRSRVAGDEQYF
TGCGCCAGCAGCCGCAGTCGAGTAGCGGGCGACGAGCAGTACTTC
>14|TRBJ2-3|-|-|TRBV5-1
CASSFGRDADTQYF
TGCGCCAGCAGCTTTGGCAGGGACGCAGATACGCAGTATTTT
>13|TRBJ1-5|-|-|TRBV30
CACLPGDGQPQHF
TGTGCCTGCCTTCCGGGGGATGGTCAGCCCCAGCATTTT
>15|TRBJ2-5|-|-|TRBV7-2
CASSLDQARRETQYF
TGTGCCAGCAGCTTAGACCAAGCGAGGAGGGAGACCCAGTACTTC
>16|TRBJ2-5|-|TRBD1|TRBV10-3
CAIDPFRDRGRETQYF
TGTGCCATTGATCCCTTCCGGGACAGGGGGCGAGAGACCCAGTACTTC
>14|TRBJ2-5|once|TRBD2|TRBV20-1
CSAALAGVSETQYF
TGCAGTGCGGCACTAGCGGGGGTGTCGGAGACCCAGTACTTC
>17|TRBJ2-5|-|TRBD2|TRBV5-1
CASSPGTSGRWQETQYF
TGCGCCAGCAGCCCCGGGACTAGCGGGAGGTGGCAAGAGACCCAGTACTTC
>14|TRBJ2-3|-|-|TRBV29-1
CSADLGERTDTQYF
TGCAGCGCTGATCTGGGCGAGAGGACAGATACGCAGTATTTT
>12|TRBJ1-1|-|-|TRBV29-1
CSVKQTGTSAFF
TGCAGCGTTAAACAAACCGGCACATCGGCTTTCTTT
>13|TRBJ2-3|-|-|TRBV12-3/TRBV12-4
CASRTGITDTQYF
TGTGCCAGCAGAACAGGAATCACAGATACGCAGTATTTT
>11|TRBJ2-7|once|-|TRBV29-1
CSVAGAYEQYF
TGCAGCGTTGCAGGGGCCTACGAGCAGTACTTC
>17|TRBJ1-2|-|TRBD1|TRBV5-6
CASSQAGTGGRAVGYTF
TGTGCCAGCAGCCAAGCCGGGACAGGGGGCCGCGCGGTAGGCTACACCTTC
>11|TRBJ1-2|once|TRBD1|TRBV30
CAWGDSYGYTF
TGTGCCTGGGGGGACAGCTATGGCTACACCTTC
>13|TRBJ2-3|-|TRBD2|TRBV20-1
CSASSGSIDTQYF
TGCAGTGCTAGTAGCGGGAGTATAGATACGCAGTATTTT
>13|TRBJ2-4|-|-|TRBV28
CASSFSLENIQYF
TGTGCCAGCAGTTTTTCCCTGGAAAACATTCAGTACTTC
>11|TRBJ1-1|-|-|TRBV7-9
CASRPLLGAFF
TGTGCCAGCAGACCACTCCTAGGAGCTTTCTTT
>13|TRBJ1-2|-|-|TRBV2
CASSATTNYGYTF
TGTGCCAGCAGTGCTACAACTAACTATGGCTACACCTTC
>14|TRBJ1-5|-|-|TRBV7-2
CASSPRNSNQPQHF
TGTGCCAGCAGCCCCCGGAATAGCAATCAGCCCCAGCATTTT
>14|TRBJ1-2|-|TRBD1|TRBV20-1
CSARGRDRNYGYTF
TGCAGTGCTAGAGGCCGGGACAGAAACTATGGCTACACCTTC
>12|TRBJ2-7|-|-|TRBV20-1
CSATPGAYEQYF
TGCAGTGCTACCCCCGGGGCATACGAGCAGTACTTC
>15|TRBJ2-5|-|TRBD2|TRBV4-1
CASSPRLADTQTQYF
TGCGCCAGCAGCCCCCGACTAGCGGATACACAGACCCAGTACTTC